The clone carrying this TCR beta chain was seen only a few times. In germline, CDR1 is KGHSH, CDR2 LQKENI. V gave up 3 bases and J gave up 5 bases, with 19 bases separating them. The CDR3 runs 17 residues. These data are taken from a study of cytomegalovirus exposure and HLA in healthy donors. PCR primers comprised 60 Vbeta and 13 Jbeta primers. Profiled with immunoSEQ multiplex PCR; TCRdb holds only in-frame clones, not every one. The sample yields 150,000 to 180,000 clones, about 76% seen once. The receptor was derived from a young man in good health and CMV-seropositive. This chain connects TRBV18 to TRBJ1-4, with no clear D. Sequenced material: PBMCs. The CDR3 DNA sequence: TGTGCCAGCTCACCTAGTGGTAGCGGAACACCAAATGAAAAACTGTTTTTT. It specifies CASSPSGSGTPNEKLFF.